This T cell receptor beta chain is from a study of technical replicates of blood from several donors. The protocol was immunoSEQ multiplex PCR, while the TCRdb copy is restricted to in-frame clones and leaves out a portion. The data contain about 88,000 clones, 92% of them singletons. The V gene's germline CDR1 is GTSNPN and CDR2 SVGIG (reference sequence). This CDR3 is 14 amino acids long. The ends lost 4 bases at V and 3 bases at J; junction bases unmatched: 7. Sequenced sample: T cells isolated from PBMCs. This TCR was sampled from a human donor in good health. This chain connects TRBV30 to TRBJ1-1, with 8 bases aligning to TRBD1. The CDR3 region has the DNA TGTGCCTGGACTATGGCAGGGGGCGACACTGAAGCTTTCTTT. Its protein is CAWTMAGGDTEAFF.